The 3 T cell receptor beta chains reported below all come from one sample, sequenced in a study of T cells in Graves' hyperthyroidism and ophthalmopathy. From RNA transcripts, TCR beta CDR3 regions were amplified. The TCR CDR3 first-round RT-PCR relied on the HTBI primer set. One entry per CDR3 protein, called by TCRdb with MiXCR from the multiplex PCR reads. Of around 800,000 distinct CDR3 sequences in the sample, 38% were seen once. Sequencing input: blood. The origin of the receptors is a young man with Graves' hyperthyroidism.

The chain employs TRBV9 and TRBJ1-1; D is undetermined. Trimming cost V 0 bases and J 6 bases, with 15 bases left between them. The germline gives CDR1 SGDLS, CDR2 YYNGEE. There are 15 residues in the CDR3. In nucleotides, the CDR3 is TGTGCCAGCAGCGTAGAAACAGTTGAATTCTCTGAAGCTTTCTTT. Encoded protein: CASSVETVEFSEAFF.

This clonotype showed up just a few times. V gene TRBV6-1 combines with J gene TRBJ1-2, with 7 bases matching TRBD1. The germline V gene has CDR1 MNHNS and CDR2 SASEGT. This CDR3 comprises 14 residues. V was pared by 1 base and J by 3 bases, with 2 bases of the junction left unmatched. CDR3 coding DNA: TGTGCCAGCAGTGAAGGGGACAGTTACTATGGCTACACCTTC. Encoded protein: CASSEGDSYYGYTF.

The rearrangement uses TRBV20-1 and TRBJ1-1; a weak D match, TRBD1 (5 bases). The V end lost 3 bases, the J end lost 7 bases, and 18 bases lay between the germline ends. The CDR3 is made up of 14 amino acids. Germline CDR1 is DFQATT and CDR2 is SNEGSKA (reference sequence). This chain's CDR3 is CSASAVGRRLEAFF. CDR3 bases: TGCAGTGCTAGCGCTGTGGGACGGCGACTTGAAGCTTTCTTT.